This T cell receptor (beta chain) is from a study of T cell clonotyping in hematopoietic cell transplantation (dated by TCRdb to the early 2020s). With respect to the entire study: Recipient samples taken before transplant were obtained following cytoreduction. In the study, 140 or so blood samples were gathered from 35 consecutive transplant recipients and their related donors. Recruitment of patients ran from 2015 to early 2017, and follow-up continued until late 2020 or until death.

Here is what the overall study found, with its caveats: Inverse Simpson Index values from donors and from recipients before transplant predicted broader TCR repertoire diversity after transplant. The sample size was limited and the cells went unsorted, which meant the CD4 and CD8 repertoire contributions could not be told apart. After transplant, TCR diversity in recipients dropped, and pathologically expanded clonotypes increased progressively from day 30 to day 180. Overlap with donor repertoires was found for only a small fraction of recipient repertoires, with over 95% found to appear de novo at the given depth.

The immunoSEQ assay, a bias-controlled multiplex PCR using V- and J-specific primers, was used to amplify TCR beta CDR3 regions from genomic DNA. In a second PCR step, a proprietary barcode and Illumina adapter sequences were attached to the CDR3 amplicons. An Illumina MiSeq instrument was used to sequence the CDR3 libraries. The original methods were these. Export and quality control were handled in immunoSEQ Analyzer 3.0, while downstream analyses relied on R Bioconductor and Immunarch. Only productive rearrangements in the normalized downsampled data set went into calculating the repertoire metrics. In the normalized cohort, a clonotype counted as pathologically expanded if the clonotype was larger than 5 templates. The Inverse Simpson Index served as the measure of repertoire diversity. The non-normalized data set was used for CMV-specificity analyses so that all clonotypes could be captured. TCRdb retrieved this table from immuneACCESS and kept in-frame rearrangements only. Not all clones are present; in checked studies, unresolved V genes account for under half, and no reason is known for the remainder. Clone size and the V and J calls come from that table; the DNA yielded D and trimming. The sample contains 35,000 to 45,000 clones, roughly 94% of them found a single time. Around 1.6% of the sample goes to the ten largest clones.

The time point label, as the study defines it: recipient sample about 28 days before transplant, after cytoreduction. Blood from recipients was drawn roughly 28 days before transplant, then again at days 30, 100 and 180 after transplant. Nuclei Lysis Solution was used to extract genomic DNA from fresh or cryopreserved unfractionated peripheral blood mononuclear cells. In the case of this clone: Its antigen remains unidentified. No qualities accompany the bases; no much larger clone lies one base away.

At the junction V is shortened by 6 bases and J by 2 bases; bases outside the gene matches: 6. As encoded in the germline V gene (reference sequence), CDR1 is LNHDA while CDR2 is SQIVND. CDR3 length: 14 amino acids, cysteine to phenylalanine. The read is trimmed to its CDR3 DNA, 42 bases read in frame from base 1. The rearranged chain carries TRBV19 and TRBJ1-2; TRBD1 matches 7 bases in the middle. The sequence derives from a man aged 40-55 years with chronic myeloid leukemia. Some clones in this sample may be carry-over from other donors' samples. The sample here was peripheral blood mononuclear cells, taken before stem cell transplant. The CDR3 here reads CASRGRDRNYGYTF. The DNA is TGTGCCAGTAGGGGGCGGGACAGAAACTATGGCTACACCTTC.